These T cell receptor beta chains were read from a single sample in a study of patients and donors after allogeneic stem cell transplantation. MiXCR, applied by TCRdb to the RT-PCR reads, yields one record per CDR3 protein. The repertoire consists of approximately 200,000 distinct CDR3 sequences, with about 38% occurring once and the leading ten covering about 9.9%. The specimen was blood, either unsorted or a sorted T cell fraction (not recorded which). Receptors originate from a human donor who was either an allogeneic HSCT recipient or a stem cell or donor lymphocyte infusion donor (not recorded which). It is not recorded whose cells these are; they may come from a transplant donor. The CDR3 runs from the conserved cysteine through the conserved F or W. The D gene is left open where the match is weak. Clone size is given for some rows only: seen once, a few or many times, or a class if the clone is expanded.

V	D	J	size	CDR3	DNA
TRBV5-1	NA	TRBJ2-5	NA	CASSPVIPETQYF	TGCGCCAGCAGCCCTGTGATACCCGAGACCCAGTACTTC
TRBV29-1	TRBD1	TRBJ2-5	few	CSVEKVTGGLPETQYF	TGCAGCGTTGAAAAGGTGACAGGGGGACTCCCAGAGACCCAGTACTTC
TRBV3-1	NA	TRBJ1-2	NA	CASSQSNGGRPFF	TGTGCCAGCAGCCAATCGAACGGGGGGCGGCCCTTCTTC
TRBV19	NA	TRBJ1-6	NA	CASSIGTFYNSPLHF	TGTGCCAGTAGTATCGGAACCTTCTATAATTCACCCCTCCACTTT
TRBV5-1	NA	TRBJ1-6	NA	CASSLALQDYSPLHF	TGCGCCAGCAGCTTGGCCCTGCAGGACTACTCACCCCTCCACTTT
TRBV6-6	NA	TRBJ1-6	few	CASSYSSNRSPLHF	TGTGCCAGCAGTTACTCGAGTAATCGCTCACCCCTCCACTTT
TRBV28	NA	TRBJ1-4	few	CASSRPGTNEKLFF	TGTGCCAGCAGTCGCCCGGGGACTAATGAAAAACTGTTTTTT
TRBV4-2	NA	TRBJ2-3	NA	CASSQDRPAVLRADTQYF	TGTGCCAGCAGCCAAGATCGACCCGCGGTCCTTCGGGCAGATACGCAGTATTTT
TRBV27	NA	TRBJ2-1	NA	CASSLMGQGGNEQFF	TGTGCCAGCAGTTTAATGGGTCAGGGGGGAAATGAGCAGTTCTTC
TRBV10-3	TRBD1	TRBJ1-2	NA	CAALDRGRVYGYTF	TGTGCCGCGCTGGACAGGGGACGGGTCTATGGCTACACCTTC
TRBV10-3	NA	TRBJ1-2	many	CAISESAGFNYGYTF	TGTGCCATCAGTGAGTCGGCCGGCTTTAACTATGGCTACACCTTC
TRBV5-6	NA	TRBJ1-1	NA	CASSLKVNTEAFF	TGTGCCAGCAGCTTGAAGGTGAACACTGAAGCTTTCTTT
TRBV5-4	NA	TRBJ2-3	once	CASSLASPSDTQYF	TGTGCCAGCAGCTTGGCCTCTCCCTCGGATACGCAGTATTTT
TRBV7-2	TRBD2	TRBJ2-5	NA	CASSQQGLVQETQYF	TGTGCCAGCAGCCAACAGGGACTAGTCCAAGAGACCCAGTACTTC
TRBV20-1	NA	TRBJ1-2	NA	CSANGPTANYGYTF	TGCAGTGCTAACGGCCCCACGGCTAACTATGGCTACACCTTC
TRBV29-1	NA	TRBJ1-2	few	CSAVGSELYGYTF	TGCAGCGCAGTCGGCTCCGAGCTTTATGGCTACACCTTC
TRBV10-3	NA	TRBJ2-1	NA	CAISFEGSTFF	TGTGCCATCAGTTTCGAGGGTTCGACGTTCTTC
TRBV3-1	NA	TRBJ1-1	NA	CASSQSENTEAFF	TGTGCCAGCAGCCAATCCGAGAACACTGAAGCTTTCTTT
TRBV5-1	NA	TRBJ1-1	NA	CASSLMGESEAFF	TGCGCCAGCAGCTTGATGGGGGAATCTGAAGCTTTCTTT
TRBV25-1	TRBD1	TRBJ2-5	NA	CAAQGRQGGETQYF	TGTGCTGCACAGGGGCGACAGGGGGGAGAGACCCAGTACTTC
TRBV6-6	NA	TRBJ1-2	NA	CASSSRGGYTF	TGTGCCAGCAGTTCTAGGGGCGGCTACACCTTC
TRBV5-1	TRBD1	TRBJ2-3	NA	CASSEGQRDTQYF	TGTGCCAGCAGCGAGGGACAGCGAGATACGCAGTATTTT
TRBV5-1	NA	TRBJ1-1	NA	CASSSATANTEAFF	TGCGCCAGCAGCTCGGCGACAGCGAACACTGAAGCTTTCTTT
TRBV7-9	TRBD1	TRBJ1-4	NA	CASSFTGTAVRLFF	TGTGCCAGCAGTTTTACCGGGACAGCCGTACGGCTGTTTTTT
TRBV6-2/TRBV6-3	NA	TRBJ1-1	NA	CASKSYGWDEAFF	TGTGCCAGCAAGTCCTACGGGTGGGATGAAGCTTTCTTT
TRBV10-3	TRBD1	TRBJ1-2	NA	CATGQGIFYGYTF	TGTGCCACGGGACAGGGGATATTCTATGGCTACACCTTC
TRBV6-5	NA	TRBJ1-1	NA	CASSQGRQDITEAFF	TGTGCCAGCAGCCAAGGCCGACAGGACATCACTGAAGCTTTCTTT
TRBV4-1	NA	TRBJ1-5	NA	CASSPAGFAKNQPQHF	TGCGCCAGCAGCCCGGCGGGCTTCGCGAAGAATCAGCCCCAGCATTTT
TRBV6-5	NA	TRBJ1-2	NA	CASSPRGMDGYTF	TGTGCCAGCAGCCCCAGGGGAATGGATGGCTACACCTTC
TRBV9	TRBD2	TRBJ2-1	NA	CASSVGPSLAGGYNEQFF	TGTGCCAGCAGCGTAGGCCCGAGCCTAGCGGGGGGCTACAATGAGCAGTTCTTC
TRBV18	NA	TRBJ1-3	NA	CASSTRLYSGNTIYF	TGTGCCAGCTCAACCAGGCTCTACTCTGGAAACACCATATATTTT
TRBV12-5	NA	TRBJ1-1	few	CASGHSGAEAFF	TGTGCTAGTGGCCACAGTGGTGCTGAAGCTTTCTTT
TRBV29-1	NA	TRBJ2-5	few	CSVKGKLLETQYF	TGCAGCGTAAAGGGGAAATTACTAGAGACCCAGTACTTC
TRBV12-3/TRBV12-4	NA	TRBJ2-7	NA	CASSLRGRGSYEQYF	TGTGCCAGCAGCCTACGAGGGAGAGGTTCCTACGAGCAGTACTTC
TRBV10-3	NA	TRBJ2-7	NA	CAIRTRREQYF	TGTGCCATCAGGACTCGAAGGGAGCAGTACTTC
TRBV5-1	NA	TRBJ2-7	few	CASSLESGASYEQYF	TGCGCCAGCAGCTTGGAGTCAGGGGCCTCCTACGAGCAGTACTTC
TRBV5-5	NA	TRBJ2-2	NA	CASSLGLRAGELFF	TGTGCCAGCAGCTTGGGGCTAAGGGCCGGGGAGCTGTTTTTT
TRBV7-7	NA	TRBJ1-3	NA	CASSRDDTGNTIYF	TGTGCCAGCAGCAGGGACGATACCGGAAACACCATATATTTT
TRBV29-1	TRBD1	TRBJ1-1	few	CSVEGQKNTEAFF	TGCAGCGTTGAGGGACAGAAGAACACTGAAGCTTTCTTT
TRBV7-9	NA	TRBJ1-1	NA	CASSLQGGDTEAFF	TGTGCCAGCAGCTTACAGGGAGGGGACACTGAAGCTTTCTTT
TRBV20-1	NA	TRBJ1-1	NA	CSARSRTNTEAFF	TGCAGTGCTAGAAGTAGGACGAACACTGAAGCTTTCTTT
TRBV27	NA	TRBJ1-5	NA	CASSPRTLIGSNQPQHF	TGTGCCAGCAGTCCCCGGACCTTAATAGGGAGCAATCAGCCCCAGCATTTT
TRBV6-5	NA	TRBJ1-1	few	CASRRNGGGGGTEAFF	TGTGCCAGCAGGCGAAACGGTGGCGGCGGGGGGACTGAAGCTTTCTTT
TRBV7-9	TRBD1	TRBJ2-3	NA	CASRRGTDGDTQYF	TGTGCCAGCAGAAGGGGGACAGATGGGGATACGCAGTATTTT